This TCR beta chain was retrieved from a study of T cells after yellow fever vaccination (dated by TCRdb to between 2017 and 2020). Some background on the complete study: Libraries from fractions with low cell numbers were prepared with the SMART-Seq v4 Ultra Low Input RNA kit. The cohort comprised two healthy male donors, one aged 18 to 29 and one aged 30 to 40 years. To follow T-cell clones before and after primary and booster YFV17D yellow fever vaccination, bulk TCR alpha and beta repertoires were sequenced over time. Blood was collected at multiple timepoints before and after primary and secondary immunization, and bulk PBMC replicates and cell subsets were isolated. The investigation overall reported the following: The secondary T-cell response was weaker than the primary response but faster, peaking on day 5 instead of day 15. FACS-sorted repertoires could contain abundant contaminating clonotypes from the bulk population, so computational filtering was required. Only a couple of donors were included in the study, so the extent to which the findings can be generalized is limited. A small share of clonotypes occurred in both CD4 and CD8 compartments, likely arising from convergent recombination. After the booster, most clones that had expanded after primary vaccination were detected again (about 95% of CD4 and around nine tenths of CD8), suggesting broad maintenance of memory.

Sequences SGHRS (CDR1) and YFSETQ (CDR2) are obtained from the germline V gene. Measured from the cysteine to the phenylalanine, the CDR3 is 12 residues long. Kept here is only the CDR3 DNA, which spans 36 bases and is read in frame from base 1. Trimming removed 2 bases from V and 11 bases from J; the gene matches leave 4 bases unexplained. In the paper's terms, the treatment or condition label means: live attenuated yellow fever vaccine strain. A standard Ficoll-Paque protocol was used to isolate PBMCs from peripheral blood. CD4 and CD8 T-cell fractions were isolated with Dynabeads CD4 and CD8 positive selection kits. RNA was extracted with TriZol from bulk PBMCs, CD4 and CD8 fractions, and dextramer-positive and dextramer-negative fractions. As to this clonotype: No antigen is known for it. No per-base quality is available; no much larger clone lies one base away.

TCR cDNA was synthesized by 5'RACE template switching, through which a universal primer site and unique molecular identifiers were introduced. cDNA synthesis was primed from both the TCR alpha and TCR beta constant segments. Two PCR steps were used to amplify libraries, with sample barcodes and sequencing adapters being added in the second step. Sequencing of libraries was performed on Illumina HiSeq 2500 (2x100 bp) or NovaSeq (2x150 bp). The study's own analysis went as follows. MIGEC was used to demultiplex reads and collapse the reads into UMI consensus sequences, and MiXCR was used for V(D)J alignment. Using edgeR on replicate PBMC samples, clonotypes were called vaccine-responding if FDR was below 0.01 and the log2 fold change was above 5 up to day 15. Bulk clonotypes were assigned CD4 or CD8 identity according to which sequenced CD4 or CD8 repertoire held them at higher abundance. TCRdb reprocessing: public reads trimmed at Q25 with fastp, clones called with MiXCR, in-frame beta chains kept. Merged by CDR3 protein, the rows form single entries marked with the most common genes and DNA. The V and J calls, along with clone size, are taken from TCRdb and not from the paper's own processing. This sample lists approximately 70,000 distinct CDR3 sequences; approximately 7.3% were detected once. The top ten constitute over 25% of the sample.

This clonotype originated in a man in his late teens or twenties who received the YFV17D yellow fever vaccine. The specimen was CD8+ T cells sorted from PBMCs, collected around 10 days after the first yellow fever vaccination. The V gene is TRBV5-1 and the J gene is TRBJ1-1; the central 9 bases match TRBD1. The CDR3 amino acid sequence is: CASSLGDREAFF. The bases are TGCGCCAGCAGCTTAGGGGACAGGGAGGCTTTCTTT.